This TCR beta chain comes out of a study of T cell repertoires in cytomegalovirus infection. Study summary: CMV epitopes, recently identified HLA-C-restricted and well-studied HLA-B-restricted, were used. CMV infection plus the matching HLA type was flagged by public TCR beta signatures. General study findings and limits: There were HLA-C-restricted CMV-specific TCR beta clonotypes dominating the ex vivo response. Summed public TCR beta family frequency identified CMV carriers bearing the relevant HLA.

Trimming stripped 4 bases from V and 8 bases from J, with 11 bases between. The CDR3 consists of 12 residues. Per the germline V gene, CDR1 is SEHNR and CDR2 is FQNEAQ (reference sequence). One entry per CDR3 protein results from TCRdb running MiXCR on the reads. The repertoire holds 830,000 or so distinct CDR3 sequences, with about 30% as singletons. This clonotype was picked up a small number of times. Its antigen is undetermined. The receptor's source is a human donor in good health (CMV status not recorded). Some clones in this sample may be carry-over from other donors' samples. The sample in question was cultured CD8+ T cells from PBMCs, obtained from culture after CMV antigen stimulation. The V call is TRBV7-9, the J call TRBJ1-2, with D unresolved. CDR3 region: CASSSLRLGYTF. The CDR3 DNA is TGTGCCAGCAGCTCCCTGAGGTTGGGCTACACCTTC.